This T cell receptor (beta chain) comes out of a study of siplizumab effects on memory and regulatory T cells. The CDR3 covers 17 residues. The V gene lost 0 bases and the J gene lost 0 bases, with 13 bases spanning the gap. Germline V gene data show CDR1 as SGHVS and CDR2 as FQNEAQ. Produced via immunoSEQ multiplex PCR; TCRdb's table is partial and in-frame only. The repertoire has about 110,000 clones, 80% to 95% of them found once; the top ten carry 1% to 1.5%. The source of this sequence is a human donor in good health. The rearrangement joins TRBV7-8 to TRBJ2-3; the D gene is possibly TRBD2 (6 bases). Sequencing input: CD4+ T cells sorted from blood. CDR3 region: CASSLAWWRDSTDTQYF. The CDR3 region has the DNA TGTGCCAGCAGCTTAGCGTGGTGGCGGGACAGCACAGATACGCAGTATTTT.